One sample yielded the 3 T cell receptor beta chains listed below, sequenced in a study of patients and donors after allogeneic stem cell transplantation. TCRdb reanalysed the RT-PCR reads using MiXCR and keeps one entry per CDR3 protein. This sample has 190,000 or so distinct CDR3 sequences, with more than 35% found just once. The sequencing sample was made of blood, either unsorted or a sorted T cell fraction (not recorded which). The receptor source for this set is a human donor who was either an allogeneic HSCT recipient or a stem cell or donor lymphocyte infusion donor (not recorded which). It is not recorded whose cells these are; they may come from a transplant donor.

The V call is TRBV28, the J call TRBJ2-5, with D perhaps being TRBD1 or TRBD2 (5 bases each). The V gene lost 10 bases and the J gene lost 4 bases, with 16 bases spanning the gap. This CDR3 is built from 13 residues. Germline loops: CDR1 MDHEN, CDR2 SYDVKM. The CDR3, as DNA: TGTGCCACCCAGACACCTGGGGGAGAGACCCAGTACTTC. This translates into CATQTPGGETQYF.

The chain carries TRBV28 and TRBJ1-3, with D hard to call. The CDR3 loop spans 14 amino acids. Germline lookup yields CDR1 MDHEN and CDR2 SYDVKM. V lost 5 bases, J lost 11 bases, and 19 bases lay in between. In DNA form, the CDR3 reads TGTGCCAGCAGTCCCCTTAGGACGGGAGGAGCCATATATTTT. Encoded protein: CASSPLRTGGAIYF.

The chain recombines TRBV7-6 with TRBJ2-3; no reliable D call. This CDR3 has 14 residues. Trimming stripped 1 base from V and 2 bases from J, with 7 bases between. Germline V gene lookup returns CDR1 SGHVS and CDR2 FNYEAQ. CDR3 protein: CASSLGRATDTQYF. CDR3 DNA: TGTGCCAGCAGCTTAGGTAGAGCCACAGATACGCAGTATTTT. Full variable domain (outside the CDR3, taken from reference TRBV7-6 and TRBJ2-3): GAGVSQSPRYKVTKRGQDVALRCDPISGHVSLYWYRQALGQGPEFLTYFNYEAQQDKSGLPNDRFSAERPEGSISTLTIQRTEQRDSAMYRCASSLGRATDTQYFGPGTRLTVL.